This record concerns one TCR beta chain sequence. Original processing methods: Amplification of reference gene primers provided the estimated nucleated cell counts. Profiled with immunoSEQ multiplex PCR; TCRdb holds only in-frame clones, not every one. V and J calls plus clone size are reproduced from that table; the DNA served to infer D and trimming. Altogether some 220,000 clones are present, approximately 78% being singletons, with the ten largest covering less than 6%. This record belongs to a study of blood T cell repertoires in COVID-19. Study context: Italy, Spain and the United States were the sources of the convalescent and acute COVID-19 samples. In each case, the material was cDNA or gDNA derived from T cells, B-cell-depleted T cells, or PBMCs.

Seattle patient enrollment occurred during active infection, with longitudinal follow-up thereafter. Trimming cost V 3 bases and J 2 bases; bases outside gene matches: 5. In germline, CDR1 is MGHRA, CDR2 YSYEKL. The CDR3 runs 15 residues. The chain uses TRBV4-1 and TRBJ2-7; 9 bases are a match to TRBD2. The receptor was isolated from a woman in her 70s with COVID-19, enrolled during active disease. Sequenced input: peripheral blood. This CDR3 is CASSQIVAGAYEQYF. CDR3 nucleotide sequence: TGCGCCAGCAGCCAGATAGTAGCGGGAGCCTACGAGCAGTACTTC.